Included here is one T cell receptor beta chain sequence, with context. Original processing notes: Researchers report that nucleated cell counts were estimated from reference gene primer amplification. Produced via immunoSEQ multiplex PCR; TCRdb's table is partial and in-frame only. That table gives V, J and clone size, and the DNA gave D and trimming. In the table there are approximately 180,000 clones, around nine tenths of which are singletons. Patients at the Seattle site were enrolled during active infection and followed longitudinally. This entry belongs to a study of blood T cell repertoires in COVID-19. Study summary: Samples taken during acute and convalescent COVID-19 were collected in the United States, Italy and Spain. In each case, the material was cDNA or gDNA derived from T cells, B-cell-depleted T cells, or PBMCs.

The CDR3 loop spans 18 amino acids. This chain connects TRBV21-1 to TRBJ1-6; TRBD1 is the table's D call and was not checked against the DNA. TRBV21-1 is noted as a pseudogene. The source is a woman aged 70-85 years with COVID-19, enrolled during active disease. Specimen: peripheral blood. For the CDR3, the DNA is TGTGCCAGCAGCAAAATCAGACAGGGCAGCTCCTATAATTCACCCCTCCACTTT. As protein: CASSKIRQGSSYNSPLHF.